This T cell receptor beta chain was captured in a study of blood T cell repertoires in COVID-19. V lost 1 base to trimming and J lost 0 bases; unmatched junction nucleotides: 6. Germline V gene lookup returns CDR1 LGHNA and CDR2 YNFKEQ. The CDR3 runs to 17 residues. This clone is a singleton in its sample. TCRdb keeps only in-frame clones here, not all; method: immunoSEQ multiplex PCR. In the table there are around 170,000 clones, 81% of which are singletons. The chain couples TRBV4-2 to TRBJ2-3, with 8 bases fitting TRBD2. The sample was peripheral blood. This sequence was found in a woman of 80 years or more with COVID-19, enrolled during active disease. DNA of the CDR3: TGTGCCAGCAGCCAAGTAAGCGGGGGTGCTAGCACAGATACGCAGTATTTT. This gives the protein CASSQVSGGASTDTQYF.